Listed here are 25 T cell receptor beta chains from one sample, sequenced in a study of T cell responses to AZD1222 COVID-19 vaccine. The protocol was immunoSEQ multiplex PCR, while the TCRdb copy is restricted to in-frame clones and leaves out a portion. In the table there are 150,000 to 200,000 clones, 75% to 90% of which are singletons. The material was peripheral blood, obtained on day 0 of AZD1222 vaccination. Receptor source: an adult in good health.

For the CDR3, the DNA is TGCGCCAGCAGTGAGTCGCGGGGGGGGTCTTACAATGAGCAGTTCTTC. Its translation: CASSESRGGSYNEQFF. The chain combines TRBV10-2 with TRBJ2-1; TRBD2 aligns across 9 bases. The V gene's germline CDR1 is WSHSY and CDR2 SAAADI. V shed 0 bases, J shed 4 bases, and the junction held 4 bases outside the gene matches. This CDR3 comprises 16 residues.

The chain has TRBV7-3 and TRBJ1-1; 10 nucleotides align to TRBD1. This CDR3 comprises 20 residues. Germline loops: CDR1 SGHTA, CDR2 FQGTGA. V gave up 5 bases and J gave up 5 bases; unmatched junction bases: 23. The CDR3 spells CASSPQPYHPDRGLRTEAFF. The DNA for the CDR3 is TGTGCCAGCAGCCCCCAACCATATCACCCTGACAGGGGGCTAAGGACTGAAGCTTTCTTT.

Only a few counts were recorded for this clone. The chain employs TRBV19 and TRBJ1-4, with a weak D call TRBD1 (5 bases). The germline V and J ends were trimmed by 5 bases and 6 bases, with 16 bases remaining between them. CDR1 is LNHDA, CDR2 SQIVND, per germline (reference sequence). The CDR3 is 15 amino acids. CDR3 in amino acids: CASSRSVGGHEKLFF. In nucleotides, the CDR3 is TGTGCCAGTAGTCGATCGGTGGGGGGACATGAAAAACTGTTTTTT.

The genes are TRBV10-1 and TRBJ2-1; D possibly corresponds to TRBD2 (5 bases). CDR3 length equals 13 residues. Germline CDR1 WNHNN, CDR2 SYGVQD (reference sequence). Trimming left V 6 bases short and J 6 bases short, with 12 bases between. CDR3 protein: CASSPGVVNEQFF. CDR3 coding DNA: TGCGCCAGCAGCCCCGGGGTGGTCAATGAGCAGTTCTTC.

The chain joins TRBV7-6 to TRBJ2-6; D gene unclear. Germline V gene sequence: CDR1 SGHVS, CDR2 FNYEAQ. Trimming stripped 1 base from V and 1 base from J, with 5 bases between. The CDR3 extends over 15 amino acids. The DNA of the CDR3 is TGTGCCAGCAGCTTAGTAGCATCTGGGGCCAACGTCCTGACTTTC. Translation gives CASSLVASGANVLTF.

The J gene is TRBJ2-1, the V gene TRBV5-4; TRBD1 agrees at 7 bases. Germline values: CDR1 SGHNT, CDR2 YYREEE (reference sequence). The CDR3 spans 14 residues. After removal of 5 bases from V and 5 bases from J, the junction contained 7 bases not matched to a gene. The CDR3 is CASRYSTGDNEQFF. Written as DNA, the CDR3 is TGTGCCAGCAGATACAGTACAGGGGACAATGAGCAGTTCTTC.

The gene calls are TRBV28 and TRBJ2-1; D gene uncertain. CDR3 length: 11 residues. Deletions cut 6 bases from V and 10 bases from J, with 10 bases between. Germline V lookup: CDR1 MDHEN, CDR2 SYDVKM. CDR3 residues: CASSEIREQFF. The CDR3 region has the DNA TGTGCCAGCAGCGAAATCAGGGAGCAGTTCTTC. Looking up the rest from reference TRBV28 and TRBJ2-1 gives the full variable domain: DVKVTQSSRYLVKRTGEKVFLECVQDMDHENMFWYRQDPGLGLRLIYFSYDVKMKEKGDIPEGYSVSREKKERFSLILESASTNQTSMYLCASSEIREQFFGPGTRLTVL.

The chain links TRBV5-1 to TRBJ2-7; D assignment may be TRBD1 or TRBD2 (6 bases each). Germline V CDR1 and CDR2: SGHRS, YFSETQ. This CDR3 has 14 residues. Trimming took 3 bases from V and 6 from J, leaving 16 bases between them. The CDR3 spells CASSSPHGGLEQYF. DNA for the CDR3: TGCGCCAGCAGCTCGCCCCATGGGGGGCTCGAGCAGTACTTC.

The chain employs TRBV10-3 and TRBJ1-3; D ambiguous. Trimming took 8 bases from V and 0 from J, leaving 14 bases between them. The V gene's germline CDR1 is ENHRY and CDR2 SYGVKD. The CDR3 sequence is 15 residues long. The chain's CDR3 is CAIGNGTYSGNTIYF. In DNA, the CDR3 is TGTGCCATCGGAAATGGAACCTACTCTGGAAACACCATATATTTT.

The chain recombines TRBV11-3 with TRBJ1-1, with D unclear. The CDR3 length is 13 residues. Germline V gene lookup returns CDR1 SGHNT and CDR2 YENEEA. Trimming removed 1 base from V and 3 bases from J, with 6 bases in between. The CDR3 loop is CASSLAPDTEAFF. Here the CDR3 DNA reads TGTGCCAGCAGCTTAGCACCGGACACTGAAGCTTTCTTT.

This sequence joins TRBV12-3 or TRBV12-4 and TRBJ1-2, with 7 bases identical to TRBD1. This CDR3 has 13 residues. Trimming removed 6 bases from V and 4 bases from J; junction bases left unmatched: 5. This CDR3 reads CASSLAGGYGYTF. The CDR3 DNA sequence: TGTGCCAGCAGCCTGGCAGGGGGCTATGGCTACACCTTC.

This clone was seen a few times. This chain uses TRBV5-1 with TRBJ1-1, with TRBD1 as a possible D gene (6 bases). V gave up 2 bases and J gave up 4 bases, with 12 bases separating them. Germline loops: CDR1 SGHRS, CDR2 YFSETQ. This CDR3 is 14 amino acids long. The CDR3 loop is CASSFLQGITEAFF. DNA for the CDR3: TGCGCCAGCAGCTTCCTCCAGGGGATCACTGAAGCTTTCTTT.

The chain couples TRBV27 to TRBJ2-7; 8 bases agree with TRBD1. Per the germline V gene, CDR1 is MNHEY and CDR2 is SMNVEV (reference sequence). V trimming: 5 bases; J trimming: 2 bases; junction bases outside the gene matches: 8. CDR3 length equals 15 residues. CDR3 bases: TGTGCCAGCAGTGCCCAGGGGGCTGGGGCCTACGAGCAGTACGTC. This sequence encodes CASSAQGAGAYEQYV.

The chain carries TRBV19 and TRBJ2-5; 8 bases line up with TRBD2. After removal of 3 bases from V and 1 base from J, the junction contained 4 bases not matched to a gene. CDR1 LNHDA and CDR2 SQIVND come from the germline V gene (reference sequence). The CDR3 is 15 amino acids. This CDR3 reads CASSIVAGSQETQYF. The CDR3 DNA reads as TGTGCCAGTAGTATCGTAGCGGGGTCCCAAGAGACCCAGTACTTC. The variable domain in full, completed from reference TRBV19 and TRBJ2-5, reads DGGITQSPKYLFRKEGQNVTLSCEQNLNHDAMYWYRQDPGQGLRLIYYSQIVNDFQKGDIAEGYSVSREKKESFPLTVTSAQKNPTAFYLCASSIVAGSQETQYFGPGTRLLVL.

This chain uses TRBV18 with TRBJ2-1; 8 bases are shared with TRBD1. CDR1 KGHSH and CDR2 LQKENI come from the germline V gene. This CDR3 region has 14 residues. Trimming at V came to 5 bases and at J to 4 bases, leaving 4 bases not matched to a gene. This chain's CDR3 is CASSSRDRYNEQFF. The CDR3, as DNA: TGTGCCAGCTCAAGCCGGGACAGGTACAATGAGCAGTTCTTC.

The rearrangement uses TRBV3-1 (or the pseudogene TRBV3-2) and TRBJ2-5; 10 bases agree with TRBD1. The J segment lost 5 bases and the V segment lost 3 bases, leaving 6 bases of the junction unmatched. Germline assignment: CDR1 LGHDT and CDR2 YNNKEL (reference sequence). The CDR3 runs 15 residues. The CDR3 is CASSQGQGILETQYF. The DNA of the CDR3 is TGTGCCAGCAGCCAGGGACAGGGGATTTTGGAGACCCAGTACTTC.

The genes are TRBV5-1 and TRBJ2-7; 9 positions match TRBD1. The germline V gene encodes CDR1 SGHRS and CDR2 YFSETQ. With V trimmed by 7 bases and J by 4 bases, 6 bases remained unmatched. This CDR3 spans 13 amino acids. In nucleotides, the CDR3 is TGCGCCAGCTCGGGACAGGGTGTGTACGAGCAGTACTTC. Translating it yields CASSGQGVYEQYF.

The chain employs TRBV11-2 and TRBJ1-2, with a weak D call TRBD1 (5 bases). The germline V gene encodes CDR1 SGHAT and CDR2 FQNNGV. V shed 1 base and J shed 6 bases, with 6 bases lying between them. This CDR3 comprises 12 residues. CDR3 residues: CASSLAQDGYTF. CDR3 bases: TGTGCCAGCAGCTTAGCACAGGATGGCTACACCTTC. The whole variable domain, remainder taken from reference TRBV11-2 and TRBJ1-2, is EAGVAQSPRYKIIEKRQSVAFWCNPISGHATLYWYQQILGQGPKLLIQFQNNGVVDDSQLPKDRFSAERLKGVDSTLKIQPAKLEDSAVYLCASSLAQDGYTFGSGTRLTVV.

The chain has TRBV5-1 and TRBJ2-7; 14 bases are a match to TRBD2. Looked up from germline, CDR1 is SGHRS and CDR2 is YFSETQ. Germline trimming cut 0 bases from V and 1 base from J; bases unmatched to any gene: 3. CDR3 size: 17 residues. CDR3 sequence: CASSLGTSGGKSYEQYV. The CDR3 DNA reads TGCGCCAGCAGCTTGGGGACTAGCGGGGGGAAATCCTACGAGCAGTACGTC.

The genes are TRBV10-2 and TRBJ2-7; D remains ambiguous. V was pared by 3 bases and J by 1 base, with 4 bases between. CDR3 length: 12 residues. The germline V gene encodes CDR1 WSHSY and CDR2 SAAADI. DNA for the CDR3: TGCGCCAGCAGTGAAGGTTCCTACGAGCAGTACGTC. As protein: CASSEGSYEQYV.

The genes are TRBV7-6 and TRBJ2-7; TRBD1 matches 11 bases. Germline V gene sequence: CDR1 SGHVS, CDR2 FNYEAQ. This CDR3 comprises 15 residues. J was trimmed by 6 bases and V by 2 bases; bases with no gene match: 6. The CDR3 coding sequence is TGTGCCAGCAGCTTAACCGGGACAGGGGGACTCGAGCAGTACTTC. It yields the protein CASSLTGTGGLEQYF.

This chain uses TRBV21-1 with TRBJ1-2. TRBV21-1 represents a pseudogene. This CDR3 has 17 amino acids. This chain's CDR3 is CASSKKPMLANYYGYTF. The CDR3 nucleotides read TGTGCCAGCAGCAAAAAGCCAATGCTGGCCAACTACTATGGCTACACCTTC.

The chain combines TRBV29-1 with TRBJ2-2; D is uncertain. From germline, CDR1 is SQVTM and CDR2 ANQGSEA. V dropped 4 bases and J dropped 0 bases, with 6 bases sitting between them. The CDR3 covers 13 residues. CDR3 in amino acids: CSVALSNTGELFF. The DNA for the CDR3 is TGCAGCGTTGCTCTTTCGAACACCGGGGAGCTGTTTTTT.

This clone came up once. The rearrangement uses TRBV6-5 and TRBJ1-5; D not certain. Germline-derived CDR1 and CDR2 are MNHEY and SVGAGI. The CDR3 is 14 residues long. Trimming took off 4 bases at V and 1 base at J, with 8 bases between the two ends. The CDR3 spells CASSSRLSNQPQHF. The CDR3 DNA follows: TGTGCCAGCAGTTCCCGACTCAGCAATCAGCCCCAGCATTTT.

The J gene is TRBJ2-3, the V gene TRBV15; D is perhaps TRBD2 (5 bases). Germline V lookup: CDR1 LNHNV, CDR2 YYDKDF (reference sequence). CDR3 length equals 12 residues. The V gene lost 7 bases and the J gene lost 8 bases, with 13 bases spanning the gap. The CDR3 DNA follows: TGTGCCACCACAGGACGCGGGCGTACGCAGTATTTT. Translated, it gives CATTGRGRTQYF. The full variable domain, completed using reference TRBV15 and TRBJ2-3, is DAMVIQNPRYQVTQFGKPVTLSCSQTLNHNVMYWYQQKSSQAPKLLFHYYDKDFNNEADTPDNFQSRRPNTSFCFLDIRSPGLGDTAMYLCATTGRGRTQYFGPGTRLTVL.